Given below is one TCR beta chain in context. The sample comes from a study of blood T cell repertoires in COVID-19. The method was immunoSEQ multiplex PCR; TCRdb's version includes in-frame clones alone and lacks a portion of them. The repertoire holds about 98,000 clones, around 73% seen once, with 9.8% in the top ten. The source of this sequence is a man aged 60 to 69 with active or convalescent COVID-19. The sequenced sample was peripheral blood.

The CDR3 nucleotides are TGTGCCAGCAGTCCGAAGCCGGGACAGGGCCCCCATGGCTACACCTTC. This encodes CASSPKPGQGPHGYTF. J is TRBJ1-2 and V is TRBV27; 9 nucleotides align to TRBD1. The V gene end was trimmed by 5 bases and the J gene end by 6 bases; junction bases not matched to a gene: 13. The CDR3 is 16 amino acids. CDR1 is MNHEY, CDR2 SMNVEV, per germline (reference sequence).